This T cell receptor (beta chain) was identified during a study of CD8 T cells in ankylosing spondylitis. General study points: Reported data indicate significant enrichment of disease-linked clones within matched ankylosing spondylitis synovial fluid. Blood of patients with ankylosing spondylitis appeared to be characterized by a TCR beta motif of several highly homologous variants.

This clonotype occurred a few times. Its antigen is currently unknown. TCR beta libraries were made by quantitative 5'-RACE with molecular barcodes. From the 5' RACE reads, TCRdb called clonotypes with MiXCR, one entry per CDR3 protein. The repertoire holds 200,000 to 250,000 distinct CDR3 sequences, with approximately 12% as singletons. This receptor was identified in a male donor with ankylosing spondylitis or in good health (not recorded which). The sequenced material came from blood, either unsorted or a sorted T cell fraction (not recorded which).

The CDR3 protein is CATSTDREHTYGYTF. CDR3 nucleotides: TGTGCCACCAGCACGGACAGGGAGCATACCTATGGCTACACCTTC. V usage is TRBV15 and J usage is TRBJ1-2; TRBD1 agrees at 8 bases. The germline CDR1 and CDR2 sequences are LNHNV and YYDKDF (reference sequence). V lost 4 bases, J lost 4 bases, and 8 bases stayed unmatched. The CDR3 consists of 15 residues.